The 27 T cell receptor beta chains below all came from one sample that was sequenced in a study of HIV-infected patients and healthy controls. Roughly three months, about 14 weeks, into antiretroviral therapy, follow-up blood was collected. Whole blood was used without fractionation, so all unsorted peripheral T cells were included. Reverse transcription used 450 to 500 ng RNA and constant-region primers for alpha and beta. Alpha and beta chain libraries were made separately by chain-specific third strand synthesis with multiplexing indices. Each CDR3 protein is one row after TCRdb ran MiXCR on the 5' RACE reads. This table has some 20,000 distinct CDR3 sequences, more than 7.5% appearing once. The source was blood, collected during antiretroviral therapy. All receptors come from an adult with HIV infection.

This clonotype occurred many times. The CDR3 sequence is CASAQGAVDTEAFF. Here the CDR3 DNA reads TGTGCCTCCGCCCAGGGGGCTGTGGACACTGAAGCTTTCTTT. The chain carries TRBV13 and TRBJ1-1; 8 bases are a match to TRBD1. Per germline, CDR1 PRHDT and CDR2 FYEKMQ (reference sequence). With 11 bases clipped from V and 3 bases from J, the junction kept 11 bases outside the gene matches. The CDR3 has 14 residues.

Ten or more counts support this clonotype. CDR3 loop: CASSQVLAGGEQYF. DNA of the CDR3: TGTGCCAGCAGCCAAGTGCTAGCGGGAGGCGAGCAGTACTTC. The chain joins TRBV3-1 to TRBJ2-7, with 11 bases matching TRBD2. CDR3 size: 14 residues. Germline V gene sequence: CDR1 LGHDT, CDR2 YNNKEL (reference sequence). V lost 1 base to trimming and J lost 6 bases; unmatched junction nucleotides: 2.

This clonotype was seen at least ten times. This chain connects TRBV10-3 to TRBJ2-3; D unclear. The germline V and J ends were trimmed by 0 bases and 3 bases, with 7 bases remaining between them. The CDR3 is made up of 14 amino acids. From germline, CDR1 is ENHRY and CDR2 SYGVKD. DNA for the CDR3: TGTGCCATCAGTGAGTCGGTATTAACAGATACGCAGTATTTT. This sequence encodes CAISESVLTDTQYF.

This chain joins TRBV7-6 and TRBJ1-1; D uncertain. The CDR3 totals 14 residues. Germline CDR1 SGHVS, CDR2 FNYEAQ. V lost 5 bases and J 4 bases, leaving 14 bases between the germline ends. The CDR3 region is CASSPRTALTEAFF. The CDR3 coding sequence is TGTGCCAGCAGCCCCCGGACGGCCCTCACTGAAGCTTTCTTT.

This clonotype was detected many times. The gene calls are TRBV3-1 and TRBJ2-1, with TRBD2 matching 11 bases. Germline CDR1 reads LGHDT; CDR2 reads YNNKEL (reference sequence). After removal of 1 base from V and 7 bases from J, the junction contained 3 bases not matched to a gene. The CDR3 is 15 amino acids. CDR3 loop: CASSQGRTSGNEQFF. The DNA of the CDR3 is TGTGCCAGCAGCCAAGGCCGGACTAGCGGGAATGAGCAGTTCTTC.

This clonotype was detected many times. The CDR3 loop is CASSYSNNQPQHF. For the CDR3, the DNA is TGTGCCAGCAGTTACTCCAATAATCAGCCCCAGCATTTT. The V and J genes are TRBV6-5 and TRBJ1-5; D is unresolved. The CDR3 covers 13 residues. The V end lost 0 bases, the J end lost 4 bases, and 4 bases lay between the germline ends. Germline V gene lookup returns CDR1 MNHEY and CDR2 SVGAGI.

This clonotype has ten or more counts. The genes are TRBV28 and TRBJ1-3; tentatively, D is TRBD1 (6 bases). The CDR3 contains 17 residues. Germline CDR1 and CDR2: MDHEN and SYDVKM. V dropped 1 base and J dropped 0 bases, with 13 bases sitting between them. The CDR3 here is CASSLFYRDLSGNTIYF. The DNA of the CDR3 is TGTGCCAGCAGTTTATTCTACAGGGACCTCTCTGGAAACACCATATATTTT.

The table lists this clonotype with many counts. V and J are TRBV5-1 and TRBJ2-7, with a possible D match to TRBD2 (5 bases). From germline, CDR1 is SGHRS and CDR2 YFSETQ. CDR3 size: 15 residues. V lost 3 bases, J lost 0 bases, and 13 bases lay in between. This CDR3 is CASSSEAESSYEQYF. CDR3 nucleotide sequence: TGCGCCAGCAGCTCCGAAGCGGAAAGCTCCTACGAGCAGTACTTC.

This clonotype was picked up many times. The chain recombines TRBV6-5 with TRBJ1-4; D not resolved. The V end was cut by 2 bases, the J end by 6 bases, with 13 bases between. Germline V CDR1 and CDR2: MNHEY, SVGAGI. The CDR3 is made up of 15 amino acids. The CDR3 sequence is CASSYTGRYYEKLFF. The CDR3 bases are TGTGCCAGCAGTTACACCGGCCGATATTATGAAAAACTGTTTTTT.

CDR3 sequence reads: CASREDRGYEQYF. DNA for the CDR3: TGTGCCAGCAGAGAGGACAGGGGCTACGAGCAGTACTTC. The gene calls are TRBV28 and TRBJ2-7; 9 positions match TRBD1. The V segment lost 6 bases and the J segment 3 bases; nucleotides outside the gene matches: 3. The CDR3 contains 13 residues. From germline, CDR1 is MDHEN and CDR2 SYDVKM.

This clonotype was seen a few times. DNA for the CDR3: TGTGCCAGCAGCTCCCCGGACAGGAACACTGAAGCTTTCTTT. It is translated as CASSSPDRNTEAFF. The chain combines TRBV4-2 with TRBJ1-1, with D maybe TRBD1 (6 bases). CDR3 length: 14 amino acids. CDR1 and CDR2 (germline): LGHNA, YNFKEQ. V lost 5 bases to trimming and J lost 1 base, with 11 bases between them.

This clonotype was picked up many times. The chain recombines TRBV6-6 with TRBJ2-3, with 13 positions matching TRBD2. V was clipped by 6 bases and J by 5 bases; unmatched bases: 5. Germline CDR1 is MNHNY and CDR2 is SVGAGI (reference sequence). This CDR3 contains 15 residues. CDR3 nucleotides: TGTGCCAGCAGCTTAAGACTAGCGGGGGGAGATACGCAGTATTTT. Translated, it gives CASSLRLAGGDTQYF.

The CDR3 here is CASDRSPLHF. CDR3 in DNA: TGTGCCAGCGATCGATCACCCCTCCACTTT. V gene TRBV7-9 combines with J gene TRBJ1-6; D ambiguous. CDR1 SEHNR and CDR2 FQNEAQ come from the germline V gene (reference sequence). This CDR3 region has 10 residues. Trimming left V 8 bases short and J 10 bases short, with 6 bases between.

Ten or more counts support this clonotype. J is TRBJ2-3 and V is TRBV29-1; D uncertain. Germline lookup yields CDR1 SQVTM and CDR2 ANQGSEA. V was clipped by 4 bases and J by 8 bases, with 10 bases between them. The CDR3 loop spans 11 amino acids. The CDR3 loop reads CSVGTSFTQYF. As DNA, the CDR3 is TGCAGCGTTGGTACCAGTTTTACGCAGTATTTT.

In its sample, this clonotype ranks as medium-sized. The chain recombines TRBV24-1 with TRBJ2-2; 9 bases line up with TRBD1. Germline CDR1 reads KGHDR; CDR2 reads SFDVKD. Trimming removed 9 bases from V and 3 bases from J; junction bases left unmatched: 1. This CDR3 spans 13 amino acids. CDR3 nucleotides: TGTGCCACCGGGACAGGGTACACCGGGGAGCTGTTTTTT. It codes for CATGTGYTGELFF.

The sample holds many counts of this clonotype. The chain couples TRBV4-1 to TRBJ1-6; TRBD1 is a possible D gene (6 bases). Germline V gene data show CDR1 as MGHRA and CDR2 as YSYEKL. This CDR3 spans 15 amino acids. Trimming took off 2 bases at V and 10 bases at J, with 15 bases between the two ends. CDR3: CASSQLGGGQSPLHF. DNA of the CDR3: TGCGCCAGCAGCCAATTGGGCGGGGGCCAGTCACCCCTCCACTTT.

This clonotype has ten or more counts. This chain uses TRBV12-3 or TRBV12-4 with TRBJ2-2, with 8 bases fitting TRBD1. The CDR3 has 14 amino acids. Germline trimming cut 2 bases from V and 6 bases from J; bases unmatched to any gene: 2. As DNA, the CDR3 is TGTGCCAGCAGTTTAACACAGGGGGCCGGGGAGCTGTTTTTT. The encoded protein is CASSLTQGAGELFF.

This clonotype was picked up many times. V is TRBV29-1 and J is TRBJ2-3; 11 bases are shared with TRBD2. Per germline, CDR1 SQVTM and CDR2 ANQGSEA. The trim removed 8 bases at V and 3 bases at J, leaving 10 bases unmatched. The CDR3 contains 15 residues. This CDR3 reads CSTWDSGRVTDTQYF. The CDR3 DNA reads as TGCAGCACATGGGATAGCGGGAGGGTGACAGATACGCAGTATTTT.

There are many counts of this clonotype. In DNA form, the CDR3 reads TGTGCCAGCAGTCCCCTATTGAACACTGAAGCTTTCTTT. It translates to CASSPLLNTEAFF. The chain carries TRBV27 and TRBJ1-1, with no clear D. CDR3 length equals 13 residues. With 5 bases removed from V and 0 bases from J, the gap between germline ends came to 7 bases. Germline V gives CDR1 MNHEY, CDR2 SMNVEV (reference sequence).

The chain carries TRBV29-1 and TRBJ2-7, with D possibly matching TRBD1 (5 bases). From germline, CDR1 is SQVTM and CDR2 ANQGSEA. The length of the CDR3 is 12 residues. V shed 3 bases and J shed 7 bases, with 13 bases lying between them. For the CDR3, the DNA is TGCAGCGTTGAGGTGCAGGGCTGGGAGCAGTACTTC. It specifies CSVEVQGWEQYF.

This clonotype was seen ten or more times. This rearrangement joins TRBV7-9 to TRBJ2-3; weak D call: TRBD2 (5 bases). Germline CDR1 reads SEHNR; CDR2 reads FQNEAQ (reference sequence). Trimming removed 3 bases at V and 5 bases at J, with 6 bases between. This CDR3 has 12 amino acids. CDR3 in amino acids: CASSFTRDTQYF. Here the CDR3 DNA reads TGTGCCAGCAGCTTTACTAGAGATACGCAGTATTTT.

This clonotype was observed a handful of times. The chain carries TRBV19 and TRBJ2-4; TRBD2 might be the D (5 bases). V gave up 1 base and J gave up 5 bases, with 12 bases separating them. From germline, CDR1 is LNHDA and CDR2 SQIVND (reference sequence). CDR3 length: 15 amino acids. CDR3 loop: CASSIGGRVQNIQYF. DNA of the CDR3: TGTGCCAGTAGTATAGGTGGGCGGGTACAAAACATTCAGTACTTC.

This clonotype was seen many times. The J gene is TRBJ2-3, the V gene TRBV7-2; 7 positions match TRBD2. The CDR3 is 13 residues long. Germline V gene data show CDR1 as SGHTA and CDR2 as FQGNSA. Trimming at V came to 0 bases and at J to 15 bases, leaving 9 bases not matched to a gene. The CDR3 protein is CASSLAQLAGVYF. CDR3 bases: TGTGCCAGCAGCTTAGCGCAACTGGCGGGAGTCTATTTT.

This clonotype was counted ten times or more. V and J are TRBV20-1 and TRBJ2-1; 14 bases agree with TRBD2. The germline V gene has CDR1 DFQATT and CDR2 SNEGSKA (reference sequence). J lost 2 bases, V lost 6 bases, and 6 bases had no gene match. The CDR3 is 16 amino acids. In DNA, the CDR3 is TGCAGTGCCCCCCCGGGACTAGCGGGAGCCTACAATGAGCAGTTCTTC. Translation: CSAPPGLAGAYNEQFF.

This clonotype was detected many times. The V and J genes are TRBV10-3 and TRBJ2-1; TRBD1 is a possible D gene (7 bases). The V gene's germline CDR1 is ENHRY and CDR2 SYGVKD. This CDR3 region has 15 residues. Trimming shortened V by 6 bases and J by 8 bases, and 20 bases separated the two germline ends. The CDR3: CAISNRQGGEDEQFF. The CDR3 DNA reads as TGTGCCATCAGCAACCGACAGGGAGGCGAGGATGAGCAGTTCTTC.

This clonotype has at least ten counts. The V call is TRBV7-2, the J call TRBJ1-5, with a possible D match to TRBD1 (6 bases). The germline CDR1 and CDR2 sequences are SGHTA and FQGNSA. The CDR3 spans 14 residues. With 2 bases removed from V and 6 bases from J, the gap between germline ends came to 11 bases. CDR3 bases: TGTGCCAGCAGCTTATTTCAGGGGACTCAGCCCCAGCATTTT. This gives the protein CASSLFQGTQPQHF.

In its sample, this clonotype was seen many times. This rearrangement joins TRBV20-1 to TRBJ1-3; 8 bases match TRBD1. The germline gives CDR1 DFQATT, CDR2 SNEGSKA (reference sequence). This CDR3 has 14 residues. V was clipped by 4 bases and J by 6 bases; unmatched bases: 8. CDR3 residues: CSAKYGTGSNTIYF. CDR3 bases: TGCAGTGCTAAGTACGGGACAGGATCAAACACCATATATTTT.